The clone carrying this TCR beta chain came up once. The antigen is undetermined. RNA, at about 0.45 to 1 ug, was reverse transcribed with random hexamers. Multiplex immunoSEQ PCR targeted 54 Vbeta and 13 Jbeta TCR beta segments. TCRdb recomputed calls from the immunoSEQ multiplex PCR reads with MiXCR, one row per CDR3 protein. Of about 300,000 distinct CDR3 sequences listed, 65% to 90% are singletons. This sample is part of a study of CD8 T cells in Susac syndrome. V lost 0 bases, J lost 0 bases, and 11 bases lay in between. This CDR3 is built from 16 residues. In germline, CDR1 is MNHEY, CDR2 SVGAGI. Study-wide points: The study conceded that its TCR sequencing and HLA analysis involved relatively few individuals.

Negative isolation yielded CD4+ and CD8+ T cells, and FACS enriched TEMRA cells. The chain uses TRBV6-5 and TRBJ1-1, with D uncertain. The sample taken for sequencing was CD8+ T cells from PBMCs. The TCR was taken from a human donor with multiple sclerosis. CDR3 DNA sequence: TGTGCCAGCAGTTACTCGAGTGGCAGATTGAACACTGAAGCTTTCTTT. Its translation: CASSYSSGRLNTEAFF.